This TCR beta chain originates from a study of T cells after posttransplantation cyclophosphamide (dated by TCRdb to the mid-2010s). In the study overall: Using TRB sequencing, the study followed how the T cell repertoire rebuilt after myeloablative bone marrow transplantation with posttransplantation cyclophosphamide given as GVHD prophylaxis. Antigen receptor sequencing covered samples from 35 PTCy-treated patients and 16 of their related bone marrow donors. Blood from all 35 or so PTCy patients with 1-year posttransplant specimens was subjected to TRB sequencing. In 3 patients, up to roughly 3 additional blood samples taken between 2 and 5.2 years after transplant also underwent TRB sequencing, as did pretransplant blood from several patients. TRA and TRB clonality were tightly correlated in about ten samples, so subsequent TCR analyses focused on TRB only. Public TRB sequences were checked against a database of over 3,000 sequences associated with responses to pathogens, tumor antigens, self-antigens and alloantigens. Study-wide conclusions, independent of this receptor: The TRB repertoires of T cells infiltrating skin or the GI tract showed only limited overlap with the TRB repertoires found in blood. Donor-recipient similarity was low at 1-2 months but rose over the first year, and later blood repertoires were often dominated by donor CD8+ memory clones. Across approximately 41 patients, TRB clonality was highly associated with recipient CMV seropositivity and CMV reactivation, and PTCy diversity was similar to diversity in CNI/methotrexate controls.

TRB sequencing used genomic DNA with the immunoSEQ assay at survey resolution or the hsTCRB kit. The source study handled its data this way. The immunoSEQ software handled initial read processing, and the LymphoSeq R package was used for repertoire analyses. For each TRB dataset, clonality was calculated as 1 minus normalized Shannon entropy, and the Gini coefficient was computed as well. Phenotypes of unsorted samples were inferred by mapping TRB sequences from sorted subsets of the recipient or donor onto unsorted samples of the same recipient. The immuneACCESS repertoire file appears here via TCRdb, limited to in-frame rearrangements. These files lack a portion of the clones; in checked studies, under half of the deficit traces to unresolved V genes, and the cause of the others is not known. V and J calls and clone size are as listed in that table; D and trimming were resolved from the DNA. The sample counts more than 25,000 clones, each observed more than once. The ten largest make up approximately 1.5% of the sample.

Peripheral blood samples were provided by related bone marrow donors on the day of marrow donation. Mononuclear cells from peripheral blood and bone marrow were separated by Ficoll-Hypaque density centrifugation and then cryopreserved. Ten or more counts support this clone. Its antigen is still unknown. No much larger clone is present one base from it, and per-base qualities are unavailable. Relative to germline, V is 6 bases shorter and J is 0 bases shorter, with 20 bases between their ends. From the cysteine up to the phenylalanine, the CDR3 has a length of 17 residues. Of the read, only the CDR3 DNA is kept; its 51 bases are in frame from base 1. CDR1 and CDR2 are read off the germline V gene as SNHLY and FYNNEI.

The specimen sequenced was PBMCs. The receptor was isolated from a man in his fifties or sixties in good health, CMV-negative, and a related stem cell transplant donor. The chain is encoded by TRBV2 joined to TRBJ1-1, and TRBD1 may be the D gene, going by 6 matching bases. The CDR3 amino acid sequence is: CASRRFTGFGMNTEAFF. The DNA reads as follows: TGTGCCAGCAGGAGATTCACAGGGTTCGGAATGAACACTGAAGCTTTCTTT.